The 10 T cell receptor beta chains listed next were all sequenced from one sample in a study of blood T cell repertoires in COVID-19 (dated by TCRdb to 2020 to 2021). The library relied on the immunoSEQ multiplex PCR assay. TCRdb took this table from immuneACCESS and kept in-frame rearrangements with V and J called. Such tables lack part of the clones; where checked against another copy, unresolved V genes explain under half of the gap, and the rest is unexplained. The sample data list tens of thousands of clones, and more than 60% of these were observed just once. The ten largest clones add up to over 25% of the sample. The sample was peripheral blood. All receptors come from a woman aged 70 to 79 with acute or convalescent COVID-19.

The chain recombines TRBV5-1 with TRBJ2-1, with 8 bases aligning to TRBD2. V gave up 6 bases and J gave up 8 bases; unmatched junction bases: 16. The CDR3 is 16 amino acids. Germline CDR1 SGHRS, CDR2 YFSETQ. DNA of the CDR3: TGCGCCAGCAATCCCTCAAGGACTAGCAGTCTCTATGAGCAGTTCTTC. This gives the protein CASNPSRTSSLYEQFF.

The chain joins TRBV15 to TRBJ2-7, with TRBD2 matching over 8 bases. This CDR3 region has 15 residues. The germline gives CDR1 LNHNV, CDR2 YYDKDF (reference sequence). With 1 base clipped from V and 5 bases from J, the junction kept 7 bases outside the gene matches. The CDR3: CATSRGSGGRNEQYF. The CDR3 DNA follows: TGTGCCACCAGCAGAGGGTCGGGGGGGAGGAACGAGCAGTACTTC. Using reference TRBV15 and TRBJ2-7 for the parts outside the CDR3, the full variable domain is DAMVIQNPRYQVTQFGKPVTLSCSQTLNHNVMYWYQQKSSQAPKLLFHYYDKDFNNEADTPDNFQSRRPNTSFCFLDIRSPGLGDTAMYLCATSRGSGGRNEQYFGPGTRLTVT.

This chain connects TRBV7-9 to TRBJ1-2; no definite D call. Trimming left V 3 bases short and J 0 bases short, with 8 bases between. Germline CDR1 and CDR2: SEHNR and FQNEAQ (reference sequence). CDR3 size: 14 residues. The CDR3 region is CASSFAGSNYGYTF. The CDR3 DNA follows: TGTGCCAGCAGCTTCGCGGGGTCTAACTATGGCTACACCTTC.

The chain is built from TRBV6-6 and TRBJ1-5, with D possibly being TRBD1 (6 bases). Germline CDR1 MNHNY, CDR2 SVGAGI (reference sequence). This CDR3 is 13 amino acids long. V gave up 2 bases and J gave up 7 bases, with 9 bases separating them. CDR3 loop: CASSYGRGQPQHF. The CDR3 region has the DNA TGTGCCAGCAGTTACGGTAGGGGGCAGCCCCAGCATTTT.

The gene calls are TRBV28 and TRBJ2-5; 8 nucleotides line up with TRBD2. The length of the CDR3 is 15 residues. V gave up 3 bases and J gave up 3 bases; unmatched junction bases: 6. From germline, CDR1 is MDHEN and CDR2 SYDVKM. CDR3 coding DNA: TGTGCCAGCAGTTTCACCGGGGGGGTAAAAGAGACCCAGTACTTC. Its protein is CASSFTGGVKETQYF. Combining the CDR3 with reference TRBV28 and TRBJ2-5 gives the whole variable domain DVKVTQSSRYLVKRTGEKVFLECVQDMDHENMFWYRQDPGLGLRLIYFSYDVKMKEKGDIPEGYSVSREKKERFSLILESASTNQTSMYLCASSFTGGVKETQYFGPGTRLLVL.

The J gene is TRBJ2-7, the V gene TRBV6-2 or TRBV6-3; possible D gene TRBD1, 6 bases. Germline CDR1 MNHEY, CDR2 SVGEGT. This CDR3 spans 15 amino acids. Trimming took off 0 bases at V and 4 bases at J, with 13 bases between the two ends. This chain's CDR3 is CASSYSAGDPYEQYF. The CDR3 nucleotides read TGTGCCAGCAGTTACTCGGCAGGGGACCCTTACGAGCAGTACTTC.

The J gene is TRBJ1-1, the V gene TRBV7-6, with TRBD1 identical over 7 bases. V was clipped by 3 bases and J by 5 bases; unmatched bases: 6. Germline lookup yields CDR1 SGHVS and CDR2 FNYEAQ. The CDR3 loop spans 14 amino acids. The CDR3 bases are TGTGCCAGCAGCTTTGCAGGGGGACGGACTGAAGCTTTCTTT. Protein product: CASSFAGGRTEAFF.

The rearrangement uses TRBV5-6 and TRBJ1-1; D not certain. CDR3 length: 14 residues. From germline, CDR1 is SGHDT and CDR2 YYEEEE. The V end lost 4 bases, the J end lost 1 base, and 11 bases lay between the germline ends. CDR3 protein: CASSEGGRNTEAFF. For the CDR3, the DNA is TGTGCCAGCAGCGAGGGAGGGCGGAACACTGAAGCTTTCTTT.

This clone was counted a single time. The V gene is TRBV6-2 or TRBV6-3, the J gene TRBJ2-3; 9 positions agree with TRBD1. Trimming removed 5 bases from V and 5 bases from J; junction bases left unmatched: 5. In germline, CDR1 is MNHEY, CDR2 SVGEGT. The CDR3 has 14 amino acids. The CDR3 here is CASSNRGRRDTQYF. CDR3 nucleotide sequence: TGTGCCAGCAGTAACAGGGGGCGAAGAGATACGCAGTATTTT.

The rearrangement links TRBV6-4 to TRBJ2-1; TRBD2 matches 7 bases. Germline V gene lookup returns CDR1 MRHNA and CDR2 SNTAGT. Unmatched junction bases numbered 12, after V lost 3 bases and J lost 7 bases. This CDR3 contains 16 residues. For the CDR3, the DNA is TGTGCCAGCAGTGAGAATACGGGAGGCCCCTTAAATGAGCAGTTCTTC. It yields the protein CASSENTGGPLNEQFF.